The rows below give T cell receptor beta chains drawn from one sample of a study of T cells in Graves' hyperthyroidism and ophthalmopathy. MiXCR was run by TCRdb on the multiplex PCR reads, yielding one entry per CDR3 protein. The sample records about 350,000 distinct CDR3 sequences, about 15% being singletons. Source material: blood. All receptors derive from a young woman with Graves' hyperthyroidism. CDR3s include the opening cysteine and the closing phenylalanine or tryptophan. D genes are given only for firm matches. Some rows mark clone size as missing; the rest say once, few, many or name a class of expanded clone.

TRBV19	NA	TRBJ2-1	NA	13	CASRPGPYNEQFF	TGTGCCAGTAGACCGGGCCCCTACAATGAGCAGTTCTTC
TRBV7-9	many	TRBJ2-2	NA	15	CASSPLNENTGELFF	TGTGCCAGCAGCCCCCTGAACGAGAACACCGGGGAGCTGTTTTTT
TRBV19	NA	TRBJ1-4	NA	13	CASRPGVDEKLFF	TGTGCCAGTAGACCAGGGGTTGATGAAAAACTGTTTTTT
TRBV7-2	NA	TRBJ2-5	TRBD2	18	CASSLEIVGGRDGETQYF	TGTGCCAGCAGCTTAGAGATTGTCGGCGGGAGGGATGGAGAGACCCAGTACTTC
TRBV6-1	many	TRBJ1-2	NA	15	CASSEARAYSGGYTF	TGTGCCAGCAGTGAAGCAAGGGCCTACAGCGGGGGCTACACCTTC
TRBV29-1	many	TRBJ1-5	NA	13	CSVSASSNQPQHF	TGCAGCGTTTCGGCCTCTAGCAATCAGCCCCAGCATTTT
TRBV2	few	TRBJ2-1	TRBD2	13	CASRIAGGNEQFF	TGTGCCAGCAGGATCGCGGGAGGCAATGAGCAGTTCTTC
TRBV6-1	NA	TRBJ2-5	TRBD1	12	CASRTGDETQYF	TGTGCCAGCAGAACAGGGGATGAGACCCAGTACTTC
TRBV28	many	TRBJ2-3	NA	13	CASSSSPWDTQYF	TGTGCCAGCAGCTCGAGCCCCTGGGATACGCAGTATTTT
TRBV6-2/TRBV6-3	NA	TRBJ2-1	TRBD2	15	CASFAGTSGNNEQFF	TGTGCCAGCTTTGCTGGGACTAGCGGAAACAATGAGCAGTTCTTC
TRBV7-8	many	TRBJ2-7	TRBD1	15	CASSRRTGGWGEQYF	TGTGCCAGCAGCCGTCGGACAGGGGGCTGGGGCGAGCAGTACTTC
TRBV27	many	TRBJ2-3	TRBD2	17	CASSAYPGLAAVDTQYF	TGTGCCAGCAGTGCCTACCCGGGACTAGCGGCCGTAGATACGCAGTATTTT
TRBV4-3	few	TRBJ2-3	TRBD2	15	CASSLGLGGADTQYF	TGCGCCAGCAGCCTTGGACTAGGAGGCGCAGATACGCAGTATTTT
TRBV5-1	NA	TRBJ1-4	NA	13	CASSWQGNEKLFF	TGCGCCAGCAGCTGGCAGGGTAATGAAAAACTGTTTTTT
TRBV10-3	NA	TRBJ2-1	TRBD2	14	CAIRTSGRDNEQFF	TGTGCCATCAGGACTAGCGGGAGGGACAATGAGCAGTTCTTC
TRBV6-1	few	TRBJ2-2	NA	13	CAALETTTGELFF	TGTGCCGCCCTGGAGACCACCACCGGGGAGCTGTTTTTT
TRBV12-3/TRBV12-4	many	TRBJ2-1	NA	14	CASRMGEAYNEQFF	TGTGCCAGCAGAATGGGGGAGGCCTACAATGAGCAGTTCTTC
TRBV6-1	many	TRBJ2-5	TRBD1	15	CASSGGTGVYETQYF	TGTGCCAGCAGCGGCGGGACAGGGGTTTATGAGACCCAGTACTTC
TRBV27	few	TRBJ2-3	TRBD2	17	CASSTGTSGRISDTQYF	TGTGCCAGCAGTACCGGGACTAGCGGGAGGATCTCAGATACGCAGTATTTT
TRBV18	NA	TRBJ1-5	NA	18	CASSPNSGFADSNQPQHF	TGTGCCAGCTCACCCAACTCGGGGTTCGCCGATAGCAATCAGCCCCAGCATTTT
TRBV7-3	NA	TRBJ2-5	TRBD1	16	CASSLRGQGELETQYF	TGTGCCAGCAGCTTGAGAGGACAGGGGGAATTAGAGACCCAGTACTTC
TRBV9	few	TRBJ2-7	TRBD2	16	CASSVVPTSGRGEQYF	TGTGCCAGCAGCGTAGTTCCAACTAGCGGGAGAGGCGAGCAGTACTTC
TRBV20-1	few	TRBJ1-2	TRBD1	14	CSARETGGEDGYTF	TGCAGTGCTAGAGAGACAGGGGGCGAGGATGGCTACACCTTC
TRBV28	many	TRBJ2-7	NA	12	CASTNWGYEQYF	TGTGCCAGCACAAACTGGGGCTACGAGCAGTACTTC
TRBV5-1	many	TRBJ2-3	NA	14	CASSLALGTDTQYF	TGCGCCAGCAGCTTGGCCTTGGGCACAGATACGCAGTATTTT
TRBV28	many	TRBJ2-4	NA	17	CASSQKKLSGAKNIQYF	TGTGCCAGCAGCCAAAAAAAATTATCTGGAGCCAAAAACATTCAGTACTTC
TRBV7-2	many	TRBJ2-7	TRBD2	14	CASTRGGVSYEQYF	TGTGCCAGCACCCGGGGGGGGGTAAGCTACGAGCAGTACTTC
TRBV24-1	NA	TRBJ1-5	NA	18	CATSEGDIQTIGDQPQHF	TGTGCCACCAGTGAAGGGGACATCCAGACAATTGGGGATCAGCCCCAGCATTTT
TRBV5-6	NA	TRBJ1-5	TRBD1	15	CASSFRTGGGQPQHF	TGTGCCAGCAGCTTCCGGACAGGGGGTGGTCAGCCCCAGCATTTT